The T cell receptor (beta chain) under discussion was sequenced for a study of T cell repertoires and HLA-DP antigens. Whole-study context: Alloantigens: one with one groove difference and one with approximately ten differences versus self.

Repertoires were generated with immunoSEQ multiplex PCR, while TCRdb's copy carries only in-frame clones and drops some. Found here are roughly 70,000 clones, around 80% of them singletons; the top ten hold roughly 1.5%. This clone has a single count. Its matching antigen is unknown. The V end was cut by 4 bases, the J end by 15 bases, with 16 bases between. The length of the CDR3 is 12 residues. Germline assignment: CDR1 SQVTM and CDR2 ANQGSEA. This sequence was found in a man in his sixties in good health and CMV-seronegative. The chain recombines TRBV29-1 with TRBJ1-6; D possibly corresponds to TRBD1 (5 bases). Sequenced material: CD4+ T cells from PBMCs. CDR3 DNA sequence: TGCAGCGTTGGGATGCAGGGAGGTCTCCTCCACTTT. It translates to CSVGMQGGLLHF.